Listed below are T cell receptor beta chains from one sample, sequenced in a study of beta chain features in type 1 diabetes. TCRdb's table, derived via immunoSEQ multiplex PCR, lists solely in-frame clones and lacks some. Of 300,000 or so clones in the sample, 8% were seen once. Material: central memory CD4+ T cells from blood. All receptors derive from a woman younger than 30 in good health. The CDR3 runs from the conserved cysteine through the conserved F or W. The order of the fields is J gene, V gene, clone size, CDR3 protein. Expanded clones are given a class, and other clones once, few, many or no size at all.

J gene: TRBJ1-4; V gene: TRBV7-9; clone size: few; CDR3 protein: CASTRQGAVGEKLFF
J gene: TRBJ2-3; V gene: TRBV18; clone size: -; CDR3 protein: CASSPLSYSTDTQYF
J gene: TRBJ2-2; V gene: TRBV10-3; clone size: many; CDR3 protein: CAISEQVGTGELFF
J gene: TRBJ1-5; V gene: TRBV10-3; clone size: -; CDR3 protein: CAISDEGRNQPQHF
J gene: TRBJ2-1; V gene: TRBV18; clone size: -; CDR3 protein: CASSQKAGNEQFF
J gene: TRBJ1-1; V gene: TRBV4-2; clone size: few; CDR3 protein: CASSADVTGDEAFF
J gene: TRBJ2-3; V gene: TRBV7-3; clone size: few; CDR3 protein: CASSVGQLNTDTQYF
J gene: TRBJ2-6; V gene: TRBV10-2; clone size: many; CDR3 protein: CASREGAGANVLTF
J gene: TRBJ2-5; V gene: TRBV7-9; clone size: -; CDR3 protein: CASVPGLSVSQYF
J gene: TRBJ1-2; V gene: TRBV18; clone size: -; CDR3 protein: CASSLTRTGDGYTF
J gene: TRBJ2-2; V gene: TRBV7-9; clone size: few; CDR3 protein: CAGRAGQANTGELFF